This TCR beta chain is drawn from a study of blood T cells in healthy people across ages. Primed by a sample-barcoded 5' primer and a J-beta primer mix, a second PCR proceeded for about 6 to 12 cycles. Each CDR3 protein is one row after TCRdb ran MiXCR on the 5' RACE reads. The sample has about 970,000 distinct CDR3 sequences; roughly half are singletons. After removal of 2 bases from V and 3 bases from J, the junction contained 6 bases not matched to a gene. Germline V gene sequence: CDR1 LGHNA, CDR2 YNFKEQ. The CDR3 totals 15 residues. This clonotype has at least ten counts. Every sample yielded at least 6.5 million isolated PBMCs.

This chain connects TRBV4-2 to TRBJ2-5, with TRBD1 identical over 7 bases. Sample: blood. The TCR was taken from a woman in her sixties in good health. The CDR3 sequence: CASSQKGQPEETQYF. CDR3 coding DNA: TGTGCCAGCAGCCAAAAGGGACAGCCGGAAGAGACCCAGTACTTC.